This T cell receptor (beta chain) appears in the sequencing data of a study of control samples from healthy donors and cancer patients (dated by TCRdb to the early 2020s). Libraries came from the immunoSEQ multiplex PCR assay. Held by TCRdb, this immuneACCESS table contains in-frame sequences only and omits some clones. Under half of the omission traces to an unresolved V gene where checked; the cause of the rest is unknown. Recorded for this sample are some 130,000 clones; roughly 91% of them occurred a single time. The ten largest account for about 1.5% of the sample. The CDR3 has 16 amino acids, counting the end cysteine and phenylalanine. Only the CDR3 DNA stays, 48 bases, in frame from base 1. V is cut back by 2 bases and J by 3 bases, with 6 bases in the junction unmatched. CDR1 and CDR2, looked up from the germline V gene, are SGHDT and YYEEEE. To note about this clone: The specificity of this receptor is unknown. No qualities accompany the bases; no much larger clone lies one base away.

The chain links TRBV5-6 with TRBJ1-5, and TRBD1 aligns with 9 junction nucleotides. The receptor was derived from a man in his fifties or sixties with head and neck cancer. Sequencing input: PBMCs. The CDR3 protein sequence reads: CASSLGRDRVNQPQHF. The sequence in DNA is TGTGCCAGCAGCTTAGGCCGGGACAGGGTCAATCAGCCCCAGCATTTT.